Listed below are T cell receptor beta chains from one sample, sequenced in a study of T cell changes during pregnancy in multiple sclerosis. Clones were sequenced by immunoSEQ multiplex PCR, and TCRdb holds only the in-frame ones, with some missing. The repertoire holds 30,000 to 50,000 clones, with 91% as singletons. The sample was CD4+ T cells from peripheral blood mononuclear cells, taken in the third trimester of pregnancy. These receptors were collected from a female donor in good health, enrolled as a control in a pregnancy study. The CDR3 runs from the conserved cysteine through the conserved F or W. A D gene is named only where the DNA matches it firmly. Expanded clones are given a class, and other clones once, few, many or no size at all.

D: TRBD2; size: NA; J: TRBJ2-1; V: TRBV7-2; DNA: TGTGCCAGCAGCTTAGCGCCTAGCGGGAGCTCCTACAATGAGCAGTTCTTC; CDR3: CASSLAPSGSSYNEQFF
D: TRBD2; size: NA; J: TRBJ2-2; V: TRBV6-1; DNA: TGTGCCAGCAGGGGGGGGAGGTGGGGGACCGGGGAGCTGTTTTTT; CDR3: CASRGGRWGTGELFF
D: TRBD1; size: NA; J: TRBJ2-1; V: TRBV4-2; DNA: TGTGCCAGCAGCCAGGACTGGACAGGGTTAAATGGTGAGCAGTTCTTC; CDR3: CASSQDWTGLNGEQFF
D: TRBD1; size: NA; J: TRBJ2-3; V: TRBV14; DNA: TGTGCCAGCAGCCAAGATCCGTCGGGACAGGGGTTTTTCACAGATACGCAGTATTTT; CDR3: CASSQDPSGQGFFTDTQYF
D: NA; size: NA; J: TRBJ1-1; V: TRBV27; DNA: TGTGCCAGCAGTCCCCGGGACATTTATGAAGCTTTCTTT; CDR3: CASSPRDIYEAFF
D: TRBD2; size: NA; J: TRBJ2-3; V: TRBV9; DNA: TGTGCCAGCAGCGTTGCGGGAGTAGGCACAGATACGCAGTATTTT; CDR3: CASSVAGVGTDTQYF
D: NA; size: NA; J: TRBJ2-2; V: TRBV6-6; DNA: TGTGCCAGCAGTTACGCAGGGTTTGCCGGGGAGCTGTTTTTT; CDR3: CASSYAGFAGELFF
D: TRBD2; size: NA; J: TRBJ2-7; V: TRBV18; DNA: TGTGCCAGTACAAGCGGGGGGTCTTTTTTCGACGAGCAGTACTTC; CDR3: CASTSGGSFFDEQYF
D: TRBD1; size: NA; J: TRBJ2-3; V: TRBV7-3; DNA: TGTGCCAGCAGTCTAACAGGGGGCCTAGCAGATACGCAGTATTTT; CDR3: CASSLTGGLADTQYF
D: NA; size: NA; J: TRBJ2-2; V: TRBV7-3; DNA: TGTGCCAGCAGCCCCCTCCAGGCCGGGGAGCTGTTTTTT; CDR3: CASSPLQAGELFF
D: TRBD2; size: NA; J: TRBJ2-5; V: TRBV30; DNA: TGTGCCTGGAGGGGGGGACTAGCGGGGCAAGAGACCCAGTACTTC; CDR3: CAWRGGLAGQETQYF
D: NA; size: NA; J: TRBJ2-3; V: TRBV2; DNA: TGTGCCAGCAGTGATGTGGGGGCGGTTCTCCATACGCAGTATTTT; CDR3: CASSDVGAVLHTQYF
D: NA; size: NA; J: TRBJ2-7; V: TRBV19; DNA: TGTGCCAGTAGCCAGGACTACGAGCAGTACTTC; CDR3: CASSQDYEQYF
D: NA; size: NA; J: TRBJ2-1; V: TRBV14; DNA: TGTGCCAGCAGCCACTCGGAGGCGTACAATGAGCAGTTCTTC; CDR3: CASSHSEAYNEQFF
D: TRBD1; size: NA; J: TRBJ1-1; V: TRBV5-1; DNA: TGCGCCAGCAGCTCGACAGGGATTGGCGCTGAAGCTTTCTTT; CDR3: CASSSTGIGAEAFF
D: TRBD2; size: NA; J: TRBJ2-5; V: TRBV7-8; DNA: TGTGCCAGCAGCTACTACTCTAGCGGGGGGGCCGGTGAGACCCAGTACTTC; CDR3: CASSYYSSGGAGETQYF
D: TRBD2; size: NA; J: TRBJ2-7; V: TRBV20-1; DNA: TGCAGCTCGAGCGTCGGGGGGGCCAAGTACTTC; CDR3: CSSSVGGAKYF
D: TRBD1; size: NA; J: TRBJ1-4; V: TRBV19; DNA: TGTGCCAGTAGTATCTGGGACAGGGGTGAAAAACTGTTTTTT; CDR3: CASSIWDRGEKLFF
D: NA; size: NA; J: TRBJ2-5; V: TRBV2; DNA: TGTGCCAGACGCGGGACGCAACGGGAGACCCAGTACTTC; CDR3: CARRGTQRETQYF
D: NA; size: NA; J: TRBJ1-1; V: TRBV5-1; DNA: TGCGCCAGCACCAGCGCGGGGGACCGCCTCTCTGAAGCTTTCTTT; CDR3: CASTSAGDRLSEAFF
D: NA; size: NA; J: TRBJ1-4; V: TRBV10-3; DNA: TGTGCCATCAGTGACTCCCAGGGCGCTAATGAAAAACTGTTTTTT; CDR3: CAISDSQGANEKLFF
D: NA; size: NA; J: TRBJ1-5; V: TRBV7-2; DNA: TGTGCCAGCAGCCCCGGACTTTATCAGCCCCAGCATTTT; CDR3: CASSPGLYQPQHF
D: TRBD2; size: once; J: TRBJ2-1; V: TRBV7-3; DNA: TGTGCCAGCAGCTATTTAGGTACGGGGGGGGTTTACAATGAGCAGTTCTTC; CDR3: CASSYLGTGGVYNEQFF
D: NA; size: NA; J: TRBJ2-7; V: TRBV7-3; DNA: TGTGCCAGCAGCTGTACAGGTGCCCCCTACGAGCAGTACTTC; CDR3: CASSCTGAPYEQYF
D: TRBD1; size: NA; J: TRBJ1-1; V: TRBV19; DNA: TGTGCCAGTAGTATCCAACAGGGGGGACCCGAAGCTTTCTTT; CDR3: CASSIQQGGPEAFF
D: NA; size: NA; J: TRBJ1-6; V: TRBV7-8; DNA: TGTGCCAGCAGCCCCTCAGACAGGAACCGAATATCACCCCTCCACTTT; CDR3: CASSPSDRNRISPLHF
D: TRBD2; size: NA; J: TRBJ2-2; V: TRBV2; DNA: TGTGCCAGCAAACTAGCGTGGGAGCTGTTTTTT; CDR3: CASKLAWELFF
D: NA; size: NA; J: TRBJ2-5; V: TRBV10-3; DNA: TGTGCCATCAGTGGGGAAGCTGGAGGAGGCGAGACCCAGTACTTC; CDR3: CAISGEAGGGETQYF
D: TRBD2; size: NA; J: TRBJ2-3; V: TRBV7-2; DNA: TGTGCCAGCACCTTCCGGGGGGGCGGGGATACGCAGTATTTT; CDR3: CASTFRGGGDTQYF
D: NA; size: NA; J: TRBJ1-3; V: TRBV10-3; DNA: TGTGCCATCAGTGCACAGGGCCCTTCGGCTGGAAACACCATATATTTT; CDR3: CAISAQGPSAGNTIYF
D: NA; size: NA; J: TRBJ2-5; V: TRBV11-2; DNA: TGTGCCAGCAGCTTGGGGGGAGTAGAGACCCAGTACTTC; CDR3: CASSLGGVETQYF
D: NA; size: NA; J: TRBJ2-6; V: TRBV27; DNA: TGTGCCAGCAGTTTCCACCCCCAGGTCGACAGCTCTGGGGCCAACGTCCTGACTTTC; CDR3: CASSFHPQVDSSGANVLTF
D: TRBD1; size: NA; J: TRBJ2-7; V: TRBV10-3; DNA: TGTGCCATCAGATCCGGGACAGGGGACTACTCCTACGAGCAGTACTTC; CDR3: CAIRSGTGDYSYEQYF
D: TRBD2; size: NA; J: TRBJ2-4; V: TRBV7-8; DNA: TGTGCCAGCAGCTTAGAAGGCGGGGCTAGCGGGAATTTTGTCAAAAACATTCAGTACTTC; CDR3: CASSLEGGASGNFVKNIQYF
D: TRBD1; size: NA; J: TRBJ2-3; V: TRBV27; DNA: TGTGCCAGCAGTTACTCCAGGGGGTATACGCAGTATTTT; CDR3: CASSYSRGYTQYF
D: TRBD2; size: once; J: TRBJ2-5; V: TRBV7-9; DNA: TGTGCCAGCAGCTTAGATCTTAGCGGGAGAGGAGAGACCCAGTACTTC; CDR3: CASSLDLSGRGETQYF
D: TRBD1; size: NA; J: TRBJ1-4; V: TRBV2; DNA: TGTGCCAGCGGGGGCTACCAGACGGGACAGGTTAATGAAAAACTGTTTTTT; CDR3: CASGGYQTGQVNEKLFF
D: NA; size: NA; J: TRBJ2-7; V: TRBV7-2; DNA: TGTGCCAGCAGCTCAAACAGGGCGTCCTACGAGCAGTACTTC; CDR3: CASSSNRASYEQYF
D: NA; size: NA; J: TRBJ2-3; V: TRBV10-1; DNA: TGCGCCGCCGAGGTGAGTACAGGTAGCACAGATACGCAGTATTTT; CDR3: CAAEVSTGSTDTQYF
D: NA; size: NA; J: TRBJ1-5; V: TRBV11-2; DNA: TGTGCCAGCAGCTTAGGTTCGGGGGGCAGCCAGCCCCAGCATTTT; CDR3: CASSLGSGGSQPQHF
D: NA; size: NA; J: TRBJ1-6; V: TRBV5-1; DNA: TGCGCCAGCAGCACCCAGGGTGGAGATTCACCCCTCCACTTT; CDR3: CASSTQGGDSPLHF
D: TRBD1; size: NA; J: TRBJ1-1; V: TRBV15; DNA: TGTGCCACCAGCAGACCGACAGGGTCTAGTACTGAAGCTTTCTTT; CDR3: CATSRPTGSSTEAFF
D: NA; size: NA; J: TRBJ1-1; V: TRBV7-2; DNA: TGTGCCAGCAGCTTAGTAGCGGGGGACACTGAAGCTTTCTTT; CDR3: CASSLVAGDTEAFF
D: TRBD2; size: once; J: TRBJ2-1; V: TRBV4-2; DNA: TGTGCCAGCAGCCACGGGACTAGCGGAAACAATGAGCAGTTCTTC; CDR3: CASSHGTSGNNEQFF
D: TRBD2; size: NA; J: TRBJ2-1; V: TRBV15; DNA: TGTGCCACCAGCAGAGATTCCATGGGGGGGAATGAGCAGTTCTTC; CDR3: CATSRDSMGGNEQFF
D: TRBD1; size: NA; J: TRBJ2-4; V: TRBV6-8; DNA: TGTGCCAGCAGTTACTCGAGAGGAGGGACAGGGAGGGCCAAAAACATTCAGTACTTC; CDR3: CASSYSRGGTGRAKNIQYF
D: TRBD1; size: once; J: TRBJ1-1; V: TRBV6-5; DNA: TGTGCCAGCACCGAAGGACAGGGGGCCATTTTGGTCTTT; CDR3: CASTEGQGAILVF
D: NA; size: NA; J: TRBJ2-2; V: TRBV14; DNA: TGTGCCAGCAGCCACCGGGACACGAACACCGGGGAGCTGTTTTTT; CDR3: CASSHRDTNTGELFF
D: NA; size: NA; J: TRBJ1-1; V: TRBV7-8; DNA: TGTGCCAGCAGCTTAGCACAGACAGAAGCTTTCTTT; CDR3: CASSLAQTEAFF
D: TRBD1; size: NA; J: TRBJ1-1; V: TRBV5-1; DNA: TGCGCCAGCAGCTTTGGGGTAACGGGACAGGTCGAAGCTTTCTTT; CDR3: CASSFGVTGQVEAFF
D: NA; size: once; J: TRBJ2-1; V: TRBV5-1; DNA: TGCGCCAGCATGTTAGGGGACAATGAGCAGTTCTTC; CDR3: CASMLGDNEQFF